The next 17 T cell receptor beta chains were all read from a single sample in a study of T cell repertoires in cytomegalovirus infection. TCRdb reprocessed the reads via MiXCR and lists one record per CDR3 protein. The sample includes fewer than 850,000 distinct CDR3 sequences, under 35% of them seen just once. For these receptors, no antigen is known. The sample consisted of cultured CD8+ T cells from PBMCs, taken from culture after CMV antigen stimulation. These receptor sequences come from a human donor in good health (CMV status not recorded). Some clones in this sample may be carry-over from other donors' samples.

The rearrangement links TRBV20-1 to TRBJ1-5; unclear D gene. Per the germline V gene, CDR1 is DFQATT and CDR2 is SNEGSKA (reference sequence). V was trimmed by 6 bases and J by 3 bases, leaving 15 bases between them. This CDR3 has 14 amino acids. The CDR3 region has the DNA TGCAGTGCCCCCAATCCGACACTCAATCAGCCCCAGCATTTT. It yields the protein CSAPNPTLNQPQHF.

This clonotype was detected a few times. The rearrangement uses TRBV7-2 and TRBJ2-1, with 9 bases that match TRBD2. This CDR3 has 16 amino acids. Per the germline V gene, CDR1 is SGHTA and CDR2 is FQGNSA. J gave up 7 bases and V 5 bases, and 12 bases lay outside the gene matches. This CDR3 is CASSPRGGGARNEQFF. The DNA for the CDR3 is TGTGCCAGCAGCCCCCGAGGCGGGGGGGCCAGGAATGAGCAGTTCTTC.

This chain joins TRBV7-9 and TRBJ2-3; the D is unclear. The CDR3 spans 16 residues. V lost 1 base, J lost 5 bases, and 16 bases lay in between. Germline CDR1 SEHNR, CDR2 FQNEAQ (reference sequence). In DNA form, the CDR3 reads TGTGCCAGCAGCTTAGAACCAGGCCCGGTAGGAGATACGCAGTATTTT. Protein sequence: CASSLEPGPVGDTQYF.

V usage is TRBV13 and J usage is TRBJ2-5, with TRBD1 as a possible D gene (7 bases). CDR1 and CDR2 (germline): PRHDT, FYEKMQ (reference sequence). This CDR3 contains 18 residues. The germline V and J ends were trimmed by 7 bases and 4 bases, with 28 bases remaining between them. CDR3 residues: CASIGTDRDTFGGETQYF. CDR3 nucleotide sequence: TGTGCCAGCATCGGTACTGACAGGGACACTTTCGGGGGAGAGACCCAGTACTTC.

The chain combines TRBV6-2 or TRBV6-3 with TRBJ2-3; 9 nucleotides agree with TRBD1. This CDR3 spans 17 amino acids. Germline assignment: CDR1 MNHEY and CDR2 SVGEGT. V shed 0 bases and J 5 bases; nucleotides not matched to a gene: 9. In DNA form, the CDR3 reads TGTGCCAGCAGTTACTCGATGAGACAGGGGGGGAAAGATACGCAGTATTTT. Its protein product is CASSYSMRQGGKDTQYF.

The chain uses TRBV29-1 and TRBJ2-5; 11 bases map to TRBD1. CDR3 size: 15 residues. Germline V gene lookup returns CDR1 SQVTM and CDR2 ANQGSEA. V was clipped by 4 bases and J by 5 bases; unmatched bases: 9. For the CDR3, the DNA is TGCAGCGTTGTTTTTGAGGACAGGGGGCTGGAGACCCAGTACTTC. This encodes CSVVFEDRGLETQYF. Full variable domain (outside the CDR3, taken from reference TRBV29-1 and TRBJ2-5): SAVISQKPSRDICQRGTSLTIQCQVDSQVTMMFWYRQQPGQSLTLIATANQGSEATYESGFVIDKFPISRPNLTFSTLTVSNMSPEDSSIYLCSVVFEDRGLETQYFGPGTRLLVL.

CDR3 sequence: CATSEDRGPNTGELFF. The CDR3 nucleotides read TGTGCCACCAGCGAGGACAGGGGGCCGAACACCGGGGAGCTGTTTTTT. The rearrangement joins TRBV15 to TRBJ2-2, with 11 bases identical to TRBD1. Germline assignment: CDR1 LNHNV and CDR2 YYDKDF (reference sequence). The CDR3 has 16 amino acids. V trimming: 5 bases; J trimming: 0 bases; junction bases outside the gene matches: 2.

The chain links TRBV7-6 to TRBJ2-3; D could derive from TRBD1 or TRBD2 (5 bases each). The CDR3 consists of 12 residues. From germline, CDR1 is SGHVS and CDR2 FNYEAQ. The CDR3 spells CLCVGETDTQYF. CDR3 bases: TGTTTATGCGTGGGGGAGACAGATACGCAGTATTTT.

This clonotype was found once. The V call is TRBV5-1, the J call TRBJ2-1; 8 bases are a match to TRBD1. The germline CDR1 and CDR2 sequences are SGHRS and YFSETQ. This CDR3 is built from 14 residues. V was clipped by 7 bases and J by 3 bases; unmatched bases: 6. CDR3 amino acids: CASSGTGIYNEQFF. CDR3 bases: TGCGCCAGCTCCGGGACAGGAATCTACAATGAGCAGTTCTTC.

The chain joins TRBV12-3 or TRBV12-4 to TRBJ1-4; the D is unclear. The CDR3 contains 14 residues. Trimming left V 6 bases short and J 7 bases short, with 15 bases between. In DNA form, the CDR3 reads TGTGCCAGCAGCCACGGGGAATGGGGTGAAAAACTGTTTTTT. This sequence encodes CASSHGEWGEKLFF.

This clonotype was recorded a few times. The genes are TRBV4-1 and TRBJ1-1, with a weak D call TRBD1 (5 bases). The CDR3 runs to 15 residues. The germline V gene has CDR1 MGHRA and CDR2 YSYEKL. Deletions cut 5 bases from V and 10 bases from J, with 23 bases between. The CDR3 coding sequence is TGCGCCAGCAGCATAACCAAGTTGGGACTAAAGAGAGCTTTCTTT. Protein product: CASSITKLGLKRAFF.

The chain has TRBV6-1 and TRBJ1-4, with TRBD1 as a possible D gene (5 bases). The ends were cut back, 4 bases at V and 4 bases at J, with 13 bases in the middle. In germline, CDR1 is MNHNS, CDR2 SASEGT. The CDR3 extends over 15 amino acids. Here the CDR3 reads CASSGLRGLNEKLFF. The CDR3 bases are TGTGCCAGCAGTGGCCTGAGGGGCCTTAATGAAAAACTGTTTTTT.

This clonotype has just a few counts. The germline gene is not matched at one end of the junction; a read error may be the cause. The rearrangement links TRBV12-3 or TRBV12-4 to TRBJ2-1; tentative D call: TRBD2 (5 bases). The CDR3 loop spans 15 amino acids. CDR3 bases: TGTGCCAGCAGTTTAAAGGACTTCTTCTACAGTGAGCAGTTCTTC. Encoded protein: CASSLKDFFYSEQFF.

The table lists this clonotype with a few counts. The chain has TRBV7-6 and TRBJ1-4; D call uncertain. The CDR3 consists of 14 residues. Germline lookup yields CDR1 SGHVS and CDR2 FNYEAQ. Trimming cost V 4 bases and J 1 base, with 7 bases left between them. The CDR3 coding sequence is TGTGCCAGCAGCTCGGACGTAACTAATGAAAAACTGTTTTTT. Its protein product is CASSSDVTNEKLFF.

The chain combines TRBV7-9 with TRBJ1-2; 10 nucleotides agree with TRBD1. The CDR3 sequence is 15 residues long. V was clipped by 5 bases and J by 3 bases; unmatched bases: 6. From germline, CDR1 is SEHNR and CDR2 FQNEAQ (reference sequence). The CDR3 protein is CASSPRQGAHYGYTF. The CDR3 coding sequence is TGTGCCAGCAGCCCCAGACAGGGGGCTCACTATGGCTACACCTTC.

This clonotype has a single count. The rearrangement joins TRBV18 to TRBJ2-5, with 11 positions matching TRBD2. Trimming cost V 0 bases and J 4 bases; bases outside gene matches: 1. Germline-derived CDR1 and CDR2 are KGHSH and LQKENI. CDR3 size: 15 residues. CDR3 residues: CASSPPTSGGETQYF. The DNA for the CDR3 is TGTGCCAGCTCACCACCTACTAGCGGGGGAGAGACCCAGTACTTC. The full variable domain, completed using reference TRBV18 and TRBJ2-5, is NAGVMQNPRHLVRRRGQEARLRCSPMKGHSHVYWYRQLPEEGLKFMVYLQKENIIDESGMPKERFSAEFPKEGPSILRIQQVVRGDSAAYFCASSPPTSGGETQYFGPGTRLLVL.

In this sample, this clonotype turned up a few times. This rearrangement joins TRBV6-1 to TRBJ2-5, with a weak D call TRBD1 (5 bases). The CDR3 covers 19 residues. V dropped 2 bases and J dropped 0 bases, with 22 bases sitting between them. Germline V CDR1 and CDR2: MNHNS, SASEGT. CDR3: CASSENPEVRAQDQETQYF. In DNA, the CDR3 is TGTGCCAGCAGTGAAAATCCCGAGGTCAGGGCTCAAGACCAAGAGACCCAGTACTTC.